This TCR beta chain derives from a study of neurological immune-mediated disorders. Trimming cost V 1 base and J 2 bases; bases outside gene matches: 6. The CDR3 is 16 residues long. Germline-derived CDR1 and CDR2 are SGHRS and YFSETQ. Study-level results: The most TCR clonal expansion was seen in HTLV-1-associated myelopathy, and the least was seen in multiple sclerosis, which fell below healthy controls.

This clonotype was found many times. Its specificity is not known. The unsorted libraries originated from 2 million PBMCs that had been stored at -80 C. The cDNA was generated by 5'RACE with 10-nucleotide random UMIs. TCRdb re-called the 5' RACE reads through MiXCR, storing one row per CDR3 protein. The data hold under 60,000 distinct CDR3 sequences, with 3% to 3.5% observed a single time. The sample comprised PBMCs. The chain couples TRBV5-1 to TRBJ2-3; 8 bases are a match to TRBD2. The TCR comes from a man aged 35 to 55 with multiple sclerosis. The CDR3 coding sequence is TGCGCCAGCAGCTTGAATAGCGGGGACCCCACAGATACGCAGTATTTT. As protein: CASSLNSGDPTDTQYF.